Following are 25 T cell receptor beta chains from one sample sequenced in a study of cytomegalovirus exposure and HLA in healthy donors. The PCR ran on 60 Vbeta and 13 Jbeta primers. TCRdb's copy holds only in-frame clones and misses some; the assay was immunoSEQ multiplex PCR. The sample has 200,000 to 300,000 clones; around 80% are singletons. Sequenced sample: PBMCs. Source of these receptors: a woman aged 35 to 49 in good health and CMV-seropositive.

The CDR3 protein is CASRPMQGADGYTF. CDR3 bases: TGCGCCAGCAGACCCATGCAGGGGGCTGATGGCTACACCTTC. This chain connects TRBV5-1 to TRBJ1-2; 8 positions agree with TRBD1. The CDR3 covers 14 residues. The trim removed 5 bases at V and 6 bases at J, leaving 9 bases unmatched. Germline CDR1 SGHRS, CDR2 YFSETQ.

The chain uses TRBV6-1 and TRBJ1-5, with 10 bases fitting TRBD1. Germline assignment: CDR1 MNHNS and CDR2 SASEGT. V was pared by 4 bases and J by 3 bases, with 6 bases of the junction left unmatched. The CDR3 loop spans 16 amino acids. CDR3 DNA: TGTGCCAGCAGTGGCTGGGACAGGGGAAACAATCAGCCCCAGCATTTT. Amino acids: CASSGWDRGNNQPQHF.

The V gene is TRBV9, the J gene TRBJ2-7; D is possibly TRBD1 (6 bases). This CDR3 comprises 14 residues. The V gene's germline CDR1 is SGDLS and CDR2 YYNGEE. V was shortened by 3 bases and J by 2 bases, with 12 bases between the two germline ends. As DNA, the CDR3 is TGTGCCAGCAGCGGAGGACAGTCCGCCTACGAGCAGTACTTC. This translates into CASSGGQSAYEQYF.

This clone was counted once. The rearrangement joins TRBV7-9 to TRBJ1-3; TRBD1 agrees at 9 bases. Unmatched junction bases numbered 9, after V lost 5 bases and J lost 7 bases. The CDR3 sequence is 15 residues long. Germline V lookup: CDR1 SEHNR, CDR2 FQNEAQ (reference sequence). CDR3 in amino acids: CASSTRTGARNTIYF. The CDR3 DNA reads TGTGCCAGCAGCACACGGACAGGGGCAAGGAACACCATATATTTT.

CDR3 sequence: CASSLDGQGNSPLHF. CDR3 nucleotide sequence: TGCGCCAGCAGCTTGGATGGGCAGGGGAATTCACCCCTCCACTTT. V is TRBV5-1 and J is TRBJ1-6, with D perhaps TRBD1 (6 bases). The germline V gene encodes CDR1 SGHRS and CDR2 YFSETQ. The CDR3 is 15 residues long. The V end lost 0 bases, the J end lost 7 bases, and 11 bases lay between the germline ends.

CDR3 coding DNA: TGTGCCAGCAGCCACGGACTAGCGGGAGGTGCCTACGAGCAGTACTTC. This encodes CASSHGLAGGAYEQYF. The rearrangement joins TRBV7-9 to TRBJ2-7, with 14 bases lining up with TRBD2. Germline trimming cut 5 bases from V and 2 bases from J; bases unmatched to any gene: 5. CDR1 SEHNR and CDR2 FQNEAQ come from the germline V gene (reference sequence). The CDR3 sequence is 16 residues long.

The gene calls are TRBV7-3 and TRBJ1-5; TRBD1 is a possible D gene (6 bases). The V gene's germline CDR1 is SGHTA and CDR2 FQGTGA. This CDR3 has 15 amino acids. Trimming stripped 1 base from V and 2 bases from J, with 9 bases between. The CDR3 sequence: CASSLIQGRNQPQHF. CDR3 bases: TGTGCCAGCAGCTTAATACAGGGACGCAATCAGCCCCAGCATTTT.

The chain couples TRBV29-1 to TRBJ2-7; D is undetermined. The CDR3 runs 13 residues. The V and J ends lost 6 bases and 0 bases respectively, with 12 bases between them. Per germline, CDR1 SQVTM and CDR2 ANQGSEA. CDR3 in DNA: TGCAGCGTCACCACACCCCACTCCTACGAGCAGTACTTC. This encodes CSVTTPHSYEQYF.

The chain combines TRBV18 with TRBJ1-2; TRBD1 aligns across 9 bases. V dropped 2 bases and J dropped 5; count of bases not matched to a gene: 6. Germline V gene data show CDR1 as KGHSH and CDR2 as LQKENI. The CDR3 contains 15 residues. CDR3 residues: CASSPDGTGKYGYTF. The CDR3 nucleotides read TGTGCCAGCTCACCAGACGGGACAGGGAAGTATGGCTACACCTTC. Full variable domain (remainder filled in from reference TRBV18 and TRBJ1-2): NAGVMQNPRHLVRRRGQEARLRCSPMKGHSHVYWYRQLPEEGLKFMVYLQKENIIDESGMPKERFSAEFPKEGPSILRIQQVVRGDSAAYFCASSPDGTGKYGYTFGSGTRLTVV.

This chain connects TRBV7-2 to TRBJ2-5; D possibly corresponds to TRBD2 (6 bases). Trimming left V 2 bases short and J 11 bases short, with 18 bases between. The CDR3 is made up of 14 amino acids. Per germline, CDR1 SGHTA and CDR2 FQGNSA. CDR3 loop: CASSLLRDPSEQYF. The CDR3 region has the DNA TGTGCCAGCAGCTTATTGCGGGACCCTAGTGAGCAGTACTTC.

This sequence joins TRBV27 and TRBJ2-6, with 7 bases matching TRBD1. Germline V CDR1 and CDR2: MNHEY, SMNVEV (reference sequence). Losses at the gene ends were 7 bases for V and 8 bases for J; bases not matched to a gene: 5. This CDR3 is 13 amino acids long. CDR3 sequence reads: CASKPTGSNVLTF. The DNA for the CDR3 is TGTGCCAGCAAACCGACAGGGTCCAACGTCCTGACTTTC.

This clone was seen more than once but under ten times. The gene calls are TRBV6-6 and TRBJ1-1; D might be TRBD1 (6 bases). The germline V and J ends were trimmed by 2 bases and 2 bases, with 9 bases remaining between them. The germline CDR1 and CDR2 sequences are MNHNY and SVGAGI (reference sequence). This CDR3 is 14 amino acids long. The CDR3 bases are TGTGCCAGCAGTTACCGGGACATAAACACTGAAGCTTTCTTT. It translates to CASSYRDINTEAFF.

The chain is built from TRBV11-3 and TRBJ2-5; 8 bases agree with TRBD2. Trimming took 2 bases from V and 11 from J; bases not matched to a gene: 13. The CDR3 runs to 15 residues. CDR1 and CDR2 from the germline V gene are SGHNT and YENEEA. CDR3 residues: CASSLSGSGGWEQYF. CDR3 bases: TGTGCCAGCAGCTTAAGCGGGAGCGGGGGTTGGGAGCAGTACTTC.

The CDR3 coding sequence is TGTGCCAGCAGCCCTTATCCCCGGGGTAGCGGGGGCAATGAGCAGTTCTTC. Its protein is CASSPYPRGSGGNEQFF. This chain links TRBV7-3 with TRBJ2-1; 9 bases are shared with TRBD2. Germline V CDR1 and CDR2: SGHTA, FQGTGA. The CDR3 has 17 residues. V was clipped by 5 bases and J by 6 bases; unmatched bases: 14. The full variable domain, rest sourced from reference TRBV7-3 and TRBJ2-1, is GAGVSQTPSNKVTEKGKYVELRCDPISGHTALYWYRQSLGQGPEFLIYFQGTGAADDSGLPNDRFFAVRPEGSVSTLKIQRTERGDSAVYLCASSPYPRGSGGNEQFFGPGTRLTVL.

The genes are TRBV29-1 and TRBJ1-4, with 7 positions matching TRBD1. This CDR3 contains 14 residues. Trimming removed 6 bases from V and 5 bases from J; junction bases left unmatched: 9. Germline V CDR1 and CDR2: SQVTM, ANQGSEA. The CDR3: CSVNTAGGNEKLFF. DNA for the CDR3: TGCAGCGTGAACACTGCAGGGGGAAATGAAAAACTGTTTTTT.

The chain employs TRBV6-6 and TRBJ1-5, with D maybe TRBD1 (5 bases). Trimming removed 5 bases from V and 3 bases from J, with 17 bases in between. Germline values: CDR1 MNHNY, CDR2 SVGAGI (reference sequence). This CDR3 contains 16 residues. The CDR3 DNA follows: TGTGCCAGCAGTAACAAGGACACCGGACCCAATCAGCCCCAGCATTTT. As protein: CASSNKDTGPNQPQHF.

This chain connects TRBV29-1 to TRBJ2-7, with D perhaps matching TRBD2 (7 bases). The CDR3 length is 11 residues. V gave up 5 bases and J gave up 9 bases, with 14 bases separating them. The germline V gene has CDR1 SQVTM and CDR2 ANQGSEA. The CDR3 loop is CSVSTGRAQYF. In DNA, the CDR3 is TGCAGCGTTTCTACAGGGAGGGCGCAGTACTTC.

The J gene is TRBJ2-1, the V gene TRBV7-6; perhaps TRBD2 as D (7 bases). The CDR3 totals 16 residues. V lost 2 bases to trimming and J lost 4 bases, with 15 bases between them. Per the germline V gene, CDR1 is SGHVS and CDR2 is FNYEAQ. CDR3 region: CASSLPGGGPYNEQFF. CDR3 nucleotides: TGTGCCAGCAGCTTACCCGGCGGGGGCCCTTACAATGAGCAGTTCTTC.

V usage is TRBV6-5 and J usage is TRBJ2-7; 7 bases match TRBD1. The CDR3 consists of 13 residues. The V gene end was trimmed by 5 bases and the J gene end by 3 bases; junction bases not matched to a gene: 4. Germline V gene sequence: CDR1 MNHEY, CDR2 SVGAGI. The CDR3 DNA follows: TGTGCCAGCAGTCGGGACAGCCGCTACGAGCAGTACTTC. Its protein product is CASSRDSRYEQYF.

Only a few counts were recorded for this clone. J is TRBJ1-6 and V is TRBV2; 8 nucleotides agree with TRBD1. The ends lost 4 bases at V and 0 bases at J; junction bases unmatched: 2. CDR3 length: 16 residues. Germline values: CDR1 SNHLY, CDR2 FYNNEI. The CDR3 loop is CASSGGQGSYNSPLHF. The CDR3 DNA reads as TGTGCCAGCAGTGGCGGACAGGGCTCCTATAATTCACCCCTCCACTTT.

The CDR3: CASSLARTDYEQYF. CDR3 nucleotides: TGTGCCAGCAGCTTAGCCAGGACTGACTACGAGCAGTACTTC. The chain uses TRBV7-4 and TRBJ2-7, with D tentatively TRBD2 (5 bases). CDR3 length: 14 residues. Trimming pared 0 bases from V and 3 bases from J, leaving 9 bases between. CDR1 is SGHVT and CDR2 is SQSDAQ in the germline V gene.

Comment on this clone: One end of the junction fails to match germline, which may point to a read error. This chain joins TRBV7-7 and TRBJ2-1, with D possibly matching TRBD2 (5 bases). Germline assignment: CDR1 SSHAT and CDR2 FNYEAQ (reference sequence). CDR3 length: 13 residues. CDR3 DNA: TGTGCTAGCAGCTTAGCGATCCGGGGTGAGCAGTTCTTC. Amino acids: CASSLAIRGEQFF.

This clone has only a few counts. The V call is TRBV10-3, the J call TRBJ1-2; possibly TRBD1 for D (6 bases). Trimming removed 4 bases at V and 6 bases at J, with 21 bases between. The CDR3 is 16 residues long. Germline V lookup: CDR1 ENHRY, CDR2 SYGVKD. The CDR3 region has the DNA TGTGCCATCAGTGTCGGAGCGGGGGCCAGGCGGGATGGCTACACCTTC. It is translated as CAISVGAGARRDGYTF.

The V gene is TRBV19, the J gene TRBJ2-5, with TRBD2 matching over 16 bases. Per germline, CDR1 LNHDA and CDR2 SQIVND (reference sequence). V gave up 3 bases and J gave up 5 bases; unmatched junction bases: 6. This CDR3 region has 17 residues. The chain's CDR3 is CASSIGTSGRGRETQYF. The CDR3 DNA reads TGTGCCAGTAGTATTGGGACTAGCGGGAGGGGAAGGGAGACCCAGTACTTC.

Points on this clone: This sample includes further DNA sequences coding for the same CDR3. The rearrangement uses TRBV30 and TRBJ1-4; TRBD1 agrees at 8 bases. The CDR3 is 14 residues long. V lost 2 bases to trimming and J lost 5 bases; unmatched junction nucleotides: 4. Germline CDR1 reads GTSNPN; CDR2 reads SVGIG (reference sequence). This CDR3 reads CAWSRGQANEKLFF. CDR3 bases: TGTGCCTGGAGTAGGGGACAGGCAAATGAAAAACTGTTTTTT.